These 22 T cell receptor beta chains came from one sample sequenced in a study of yellow fever vaccine responses in identical twins. MiXCR, run by TCRdb on the RT-PCR reads, gives a single entry per CDR3 protein. The top ten hold 2.1% of the sample, which has over 8,500 distinct CDR3 sequences, approximately 83% seen once. The source was T cells from blood (PBMCs), unsorted or a sorted subset (not recorded which), collected before or after yellow fever vaccination (not recorded which). These receptor sequences come from a woman in her late teens or twenties who received the yellow fever vaccine.

V usage is TRBV13 and J usage is TRBJ2-2, with 7 bases matching TRBD1. Trimming took 8 bases from V and 4 from J; bases not matched to a gene: 1. Germline assignment: CDR1 PRHDT and CDR2 FYEKMQ (reference sequence). This CDR3 comprises 12 residues. The CDR3 spells CASRDSTGELFF. CDR3 in DNA: TGTGCCAGCCGGGACAGCACCGGGGAGCTGTTTTTT.

V and J are TRBV12-3 or TRBV12-4 and TRBJ1-6; D not resolved. Trimming took 3 bases from V and 9 from J, leaving 9 bases between them. There are 13 residues in the CDR3. CDR3 protein: CASSFQVGSPLHF. DNA of the CDR3: TGTGCCAGCAGTTTCCAAGTAGGTTCACCCCTCCACTTT.

This clonotype came up a few times. The chain joins TRBV29-1 to TRBJ1-1; possible D gene TRBD1, 5 bases. The CDR3 length is 13 residues. Germline V gives CDR1 SQVTM, CDR2 ANQGSEA. Between the trimmed V and J ends, which lost 0 bases and 5 bases, there was a span of 10 bases. CDR3 DNA: TGCAGCGTTGAAGATTCAGGGAGGACTGAAGCTTTCTTT. Translated: CSVEDSGRTEAFF.

The rearrangement links TRBV18 to TRBJ2-7; 11 bases fit TRBD2. The CDR3 loop spans 13 amino acids. Germline V lookup: CDR1 KGHSH, CDR2 LQKENI. V lost 8 bases and J lost 2; bases outside the gene matches: 2. The DNA of the CDR3 is TGTGCCAGCCAGGGACTAGCGGCCTACGAGCAGTACTTC. This translates into CASQGLAAYEQYF.

This clonotype was seen more than once but under ten times. This chain connects TRBV10-1 to TRBJ1-2; possibly TRBD1 for D (5 bases). This CDR3 contains 12 residues. Germline values: CDR1 WNHNN, CDR2 SYGVQD (reference sequence). Trimming removed 8 bases at V and 2 bases at J, with 9 bases between. The chain's CDR3 is CASGTGNYGYTF. Here the CDR3 DNA reads TGCGCCAGCGGGACGGGGAACTATGGCTACACCTTC.

The chain has TRBV20-1 and TRBJ1-1; D unclear. V was pared by 1 base and J by 1 base, with 1 base between. CDR1 is DFQATT and CDR2 is SNEGSKA in the germline V gene (reference sequence). The CDR3 sequence is 11 residues long. In DNA form, the CDR3 reads TGCAGTGCTAGAGCGAACACTGAAGCTTTCTTT. Protein product: CSARANTEAFF.

The chain is built from TRBV28 and TRBJ1-5; 8 bases are a match to TRBD1. Trimming removed 6 bases from V and 4 bases from J; junction bases left unmatched: 5. CDR1 is MDHEN and CDR2 is SYDVKM in the germline V gene. The CDR3 length is 14 residues. The CDR3 DNA is TGTGCCAGCAGAAGACAGGGGTTAAATCAGCCCCAGCATTTT. It yields the protein CASRRQGLNQPQHF.

The chain links TRBV24-1 to TRBJ1-1; the D is unclear. The CDR3 extends over 14 amino acids. Trimming shortened V by 5 bases and J by 4 bases, and 13 bases separated the two germline ends. The germline CDR1 and CDR2 sequences are KGHDR and SFDVKD. Here the CDR3 reads CATSVGGAGTEAFF. In nucleotides, the CDR3 is TGTGCCACCAGTGTAGGAGGCGCCGGCACTGAAGCTTTCTTT.

This clonotype was seen just once. The chain combines TRBV10-3 with TRBJ1-5; D is undetermined. The CDR3 has 18 amino acids. Germline V gene sequence: CDR1 ENHRY, CDR2 SYGVKD. Trimming pared 4 bases from V and 2 bases from J, leaving 21 bases between. CDR3 protein: CAISANPWGGIGNQPQHF. The DNA of the CDR3 is TGTGCCATCAGTGCCAATCCCTGGGGAGGGATTGGCAATCAGCCCCAGCATTTT.

The chain links TRBV2 to TRBJ2-1, with TRBD2 identical over 10 bases. J lost 9 bases, V lost 7 bases, and 3 bases had no gene match. The germline gives CDR1 SNHLY, CDR2 FYNNEI. The CDR3 spans 12 residues. In nucleotides, the CDR3 is TGTGCCAGCATGGTAGCGGGGGGTGAGCAGTTCTTC. Translated, it gives CASMVAGGEQFF.

The chain combines TRBV12-3 or TRBV12-4 with TRBJ2-5, with unresolved D. Trimming removed 2 bases from V and 2 bases from J, with 9 bases in between. The CDR3 length is 14 residues. The CDR3 coding sequence is TGTGCCAGCAGTTTAAGGTTGGCTCAAGAGACCCAGTACTTC. This encodes CASSLRLAQETQYF.

This sequence joins TRBV4-2 and TRBJ1-1, with D uncertain. Trimming cost V 3 bases and J 1 base, with 9 bases left between them. Germline V gives CDR1 LGHNA, CDR2 YNFKEQ. CDR3 length equals 14 residues. CDR3 sequence (DNA): TGTGCCAGCAGCCACCCCTCCCCGAACACTGAAGCTTTCTTT. Amino acids: CASSHPSPNTEAFF.

The chain employs TRBV18 and TRBJ2-3; D is uncertain. CDR1 is KGHSH, CDR2 LQKENI, per germline. This CDR3 is 14 amino acids long. V lost 0 bases to trimming and J lost 0 bases, with 4 bases between them. The DNA of the CDR3 is TGTGCCAGCTCACCACCGGGCAGCACAGATACGCAGTATTTT. Its translation is CASSPPGSTDTQYF.

The chain recombines TRBV12-3 or TRBV12-4 with TRBJ2-1, with 9 bases identical to TRBD1. There are 15 residues in the CDR3. V shed 10 bases and J 2 bases; nucleotides not matched to a gene: 9. CDR3 sequence reads: CATETGTGTYNEQFF. DNA of the CDR3: TGTGCCACAGAGACCGGGACAGGGACCTACAATGAGCAGTTCTTC.

This chain joins TRBV10-3 and TRBJ1-2; TRBD1 matches at 8 bases. Germline V CDR1 and CDR2: ENHRY, SYGVKD. The CDR3 covers 14 residues. J was trimmed by 4 bases and V by 10 bases; bases with no gene match: 11. CDR3 loop: CATKWGQVSYGYTF. The DNA for the CDR3 is TGTGCCACCAAGTGGGGACAGGTCTCCTATGGCTACACCTTC.

The genes are TRBV13 and TRBJ2-1; D possibly corresponds to TRBD2 (6 bases). This CDR3 spans 12 amino acids. Trimming stripped 5 bases from V and 10 bases from J, with 12 bases between. In germline, CDR1 is PRHDT, CDR2 FYEKMQ (reference sequence). CDR3 DNA sequence: TGTGCCAGCAGCGCTAGCGAGTCAGAGCAGTTCTTC. Its protein is CASSASESEQFF.

The chain employs TRBV29-1 and TRBJ2-1; D unresolved. Per the germline V gene, CDR1 is SQVTM and CDR2 is ANQGSEA. V was trimmed by 3 bases and J by 4 bases, leaving 10 bases between them. The CDR3 loop spans 13 amino acids. The chain's CDR3 is CSVELPRYNEQFF. The CDR3 DNA is TGCAGCGTTGAGCTCCCTAGGTACAATGAGCAGTTCTTC.

The rearrangement joins TRBV11-1 to TRBJ2-1; TRBD2 might be the D (5 bases). Looked up from germline, CDR1 is SGHAT and CDR2 is FQDESV (reference sequence). This CDR3 comprises 13 residues. The germline V and J ends were trimmed by 3 bases and 8 bases, with 11 bases remaining between them. CDR3 sequence: CASSFGIVHEQFF. CDR3 DNA: TGTGCCAGCAGCTTCGGGATCGTCCATGAGCAGTTCTTC.

The genes are TRBV2 and TRBJ1-5; tentatively, D is TRBD1 (6 bases). CDR1 SNHLY and CDR2 FYNNEI come from the germline V gene. Trimming removed 3 bases from V and 6 bases from J, with 12 bases in between. This CDR3 has 14 residues. In DNA, the CDR3 is TGTGCCAGCAGTGAGGGGGGGGGCCTTCAGCCCCAGCATTTT. It translates to CASSEGGGLQPQHF.

On this clonotype: A much larger clonotype is one base distant, so this may be a read error. This chain connects TRBV13 to TRBJ2-1, with 10 bases matching TRBD1. The CDR3 extends over 15 amino acids. Germline V gene lookup returns CDR1 PRHDT and CDR2 FYEKMQ (reference sequence). Trimming took 9 bases from V and 3 from J; bases not matched to a gene: 8. In nucleotides, the CDR3 is TGTGCCAGAAGGGCCGGGACAGGGGTCTACAATGAGCAGTTCTTC. It translates to CARRAGTGVYNEQFF.

V and J are TRBV5-4 and TRBJ2-4; D is perhaps TRBD1 (6 bases). Germline V gene lookup returns CDR1 SGHNT and CDR2 YYREEE (reference sequence). V dropped 0 bases and J dropped 0 bases, with 10 bases sitting between them. This CDR3 comprises 16 residues. CDR3 DNA sequence: TGTGCCAGCAGCTTGGGACAGGAGATAGCCAAAAACATTCAGTACTTC. Its translation: CASSLGQEIAKNIQYF.

The rearrangement joins TRBV15 to TRBJ1-1; unclear D gene. CDR1 is LNHNV and CDR2 is YYDKDF in the germline V gene (reference sequence). The CDR3 runs 15 residues. Trimming removed 0 bases from V and 9 bases from J, with 17 bases in between. CDR3 DNA sequence: TGTGCCACCAGCAGAGATTCTCTCGGGGTTGGGAAAGCTTTCTTT. This codes for CATSRDSLGVGKAFF.